This T cell receptor (beta chain) was identified in a study of blood T cell repertoires in COVID-19. The germline V gene encodes CDR1 SNHLY and CDR2 FYNNEI. This CDR3 comprises 15 residues. With 3 bases removed from V and 0 bases from J, the gap between germline ends came to 12 bases. The repertoire was sequenced with immunoSEQ multiplex PCR; TCRdb's copy has only in-frame clones and lacks some. This sample yields over 130,000 clones, of which 70% to 80% are seen a single time; 4.5% belongs to the top ten. The J gene is TRBJ2-7, the V gene TRBV2; D ambiguous. Sample: peripheral blood. The source is a woman older than 75 with active or convalescent COVID-19. The CDR3 sequence is CASSERFAISYEQYF. CDR3 in DNA: TGTGCCAGCAGTGAGCGGTTCGCGATCTCCTACGAGCAGTACTTC.